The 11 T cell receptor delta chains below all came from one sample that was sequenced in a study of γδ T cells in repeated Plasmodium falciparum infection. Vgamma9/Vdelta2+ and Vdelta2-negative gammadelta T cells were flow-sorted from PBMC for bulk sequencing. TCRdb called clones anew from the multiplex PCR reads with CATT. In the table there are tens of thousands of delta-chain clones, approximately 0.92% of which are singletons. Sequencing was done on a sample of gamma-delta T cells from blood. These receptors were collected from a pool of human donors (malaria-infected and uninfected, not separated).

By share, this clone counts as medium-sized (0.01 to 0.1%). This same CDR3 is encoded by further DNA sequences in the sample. CDR3 nucleotides: TGTGCTCTTGGCCTATTCCGCCCATACTGGGGGATAACCAGTATAATCTTT. This sequence encodes CALGLFRPYWGITSIIF. The gene calls are TRDV1 and TRDJ1; 11 nucleotides match TRDD3. CDR1 and CDR2 from the germline V gene are TSWWSYY and QGS. With V trimmed by 6 bases and J by 14 bases, 23 bases remained unmatched. The CDR3 is made up of 17 amino acids.

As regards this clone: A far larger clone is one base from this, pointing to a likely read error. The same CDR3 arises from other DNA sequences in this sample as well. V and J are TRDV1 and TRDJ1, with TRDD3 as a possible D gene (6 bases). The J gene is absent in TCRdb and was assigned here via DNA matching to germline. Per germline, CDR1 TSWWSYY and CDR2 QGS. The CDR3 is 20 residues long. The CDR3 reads CALGEQVGWGSYSYTDKLIF. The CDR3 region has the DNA TGTGCTCTCGGGGAACAAGTCGGTTGGGGGTCATACTCATACACCGATAAACTCATCTTT.

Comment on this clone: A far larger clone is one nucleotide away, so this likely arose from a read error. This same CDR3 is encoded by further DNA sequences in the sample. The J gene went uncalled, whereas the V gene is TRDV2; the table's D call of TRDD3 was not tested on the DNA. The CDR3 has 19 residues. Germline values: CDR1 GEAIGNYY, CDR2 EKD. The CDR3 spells CACDSFRTGGPPYTDKLIF. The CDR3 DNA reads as TGTGCCTGTGACTCCTTCCGTACTGGGGGACCCCCGTACACCGATAAACTCATCTTC.

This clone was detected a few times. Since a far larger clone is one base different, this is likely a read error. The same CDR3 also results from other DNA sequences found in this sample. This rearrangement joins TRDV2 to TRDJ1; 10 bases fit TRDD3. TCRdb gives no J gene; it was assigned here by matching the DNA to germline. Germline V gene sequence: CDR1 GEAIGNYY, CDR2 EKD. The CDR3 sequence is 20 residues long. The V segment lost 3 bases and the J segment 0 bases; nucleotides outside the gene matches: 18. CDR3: CACDSPPGDTNAFYTDKLIF. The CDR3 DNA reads TGTGCCTGTGACTCCCCCCCGGGGGATACGAACGCTTTCTACACCGATAAACTCATCTTT.

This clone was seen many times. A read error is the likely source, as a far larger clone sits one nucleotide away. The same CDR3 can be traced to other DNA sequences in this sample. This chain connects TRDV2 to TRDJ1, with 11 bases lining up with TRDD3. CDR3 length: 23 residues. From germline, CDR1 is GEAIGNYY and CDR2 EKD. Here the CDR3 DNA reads TGCGCCTGTGACACCGGCGGAGGGTCCTACGGGCATACTGGGGGATATAACACCGATAAACTCATCTTT. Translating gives CACDTGGGSYGHTGGYNTDKLIF.

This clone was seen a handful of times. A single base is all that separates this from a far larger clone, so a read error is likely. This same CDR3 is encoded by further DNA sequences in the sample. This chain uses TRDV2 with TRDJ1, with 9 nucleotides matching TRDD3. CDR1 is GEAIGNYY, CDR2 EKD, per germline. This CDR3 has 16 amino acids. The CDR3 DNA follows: TGTGCCTGTGACACCGAGTTTCTGGGGGATGTAAATAAACTCATTTTT. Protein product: CACDTEFLGDVNKLIF.

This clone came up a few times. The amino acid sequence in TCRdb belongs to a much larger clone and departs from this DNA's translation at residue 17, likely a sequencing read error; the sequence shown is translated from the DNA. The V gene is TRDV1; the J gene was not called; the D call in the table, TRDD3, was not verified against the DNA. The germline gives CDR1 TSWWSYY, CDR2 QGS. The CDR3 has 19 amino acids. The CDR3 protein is CALNHKANWGIRPTDKHIF. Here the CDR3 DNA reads TGTGCTCTCAATCACAAGGCAAACTGGGGGATACGGCCCACCGATAAACACATCTTT.

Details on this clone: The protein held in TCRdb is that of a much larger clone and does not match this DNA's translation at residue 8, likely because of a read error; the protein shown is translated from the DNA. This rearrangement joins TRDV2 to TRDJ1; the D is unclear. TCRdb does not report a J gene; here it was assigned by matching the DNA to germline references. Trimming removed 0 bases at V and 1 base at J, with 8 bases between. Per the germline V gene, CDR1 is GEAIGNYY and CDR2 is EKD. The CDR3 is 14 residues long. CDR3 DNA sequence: TGTGCCTGTGACACCCTCACCATCACCGATAAACTCATCTTT. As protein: CACDTLTITDKLIF.

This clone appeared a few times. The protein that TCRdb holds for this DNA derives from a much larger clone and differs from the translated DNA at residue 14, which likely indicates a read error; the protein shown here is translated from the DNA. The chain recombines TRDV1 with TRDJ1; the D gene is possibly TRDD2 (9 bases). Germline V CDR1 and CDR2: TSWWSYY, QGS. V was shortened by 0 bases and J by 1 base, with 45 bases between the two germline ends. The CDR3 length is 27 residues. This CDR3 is CALGELKRPSYATVGYVGMSSTDKLIF. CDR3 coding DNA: TGTGCTCTTGGGGAACTAAAAAGGCCTTCCTACGCTACTGTGGGATACGTGGGTATGTCGTCCACCGATAAACTCATCTTT.

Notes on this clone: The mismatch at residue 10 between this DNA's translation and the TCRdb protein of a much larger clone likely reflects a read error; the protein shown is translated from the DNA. This CDR3 is CALGDLSSYELLGDRNTDKLIF. Here the CDR3 DNA reads TGTGCTCTTGGGGACCTTTCCTCCTACGAGTTACTGGGGGATAGGAACACCGATAAACTCATCTTT. The rearrangement joins TRDV1 to TRDJ1; 11 bases match TRDD3. Germline assignment: CDR1 TSWWSYY and CDR2 QGS. The ends lost 3 bases at V and 0 bases at J; junction bases unmatched: 21. The CDR3 consists of 22 residues.

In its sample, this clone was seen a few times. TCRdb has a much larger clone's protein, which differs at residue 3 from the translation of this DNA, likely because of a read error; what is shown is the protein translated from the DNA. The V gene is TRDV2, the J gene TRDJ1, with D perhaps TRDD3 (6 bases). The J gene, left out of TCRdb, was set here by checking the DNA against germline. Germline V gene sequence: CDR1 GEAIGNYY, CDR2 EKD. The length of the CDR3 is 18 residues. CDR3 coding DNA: TGTGCCCGTGACACCGACGGGGGAAACCCCTTTTACACCGATAAACTCATCTTT. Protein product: CARDTDGGNPFYTDKLIF.